This entry lists 26 T cell receptor beta chains sequenced from one sample in a study of blood T cell repertoires in COVID-19 (dated by TCRdb to about 2020). The library was obtained by the immunoSEQ multiplex PCR assay. TCRdb took this table from immuneACCESS and kept in-frame rearrangements with V and J called. Such tables lack part of the clones; where checked against another copy, unresolved V genes explain under half of the gap, and the rest is unexplained. The sample has tens of thousands of clones on record, roughly 85% of them singletons. 38% of the sample is held by the ten biggest clonotypes. Sequenced: peripheral blood. Receptors originate from a man aged 80 or over with acute or convalescent COVID-19.

The chain recombines TRBV5-4 with TRBJ1-1; 7 bases match TRBD1. The V gene's germline CDR1 is SGHNT and CDR2 YYREEE (reference sequence). The length of the CDR3 is 15 residues. The ends lost 4 bases at V and 0 bases at J; junction bases unmatched: 6. CDR3 nucleotides: TGTGCCAGCAGCCAGGGGGGATTTCTGAACACTGAAGCTTTCTTT. Translation gives CASSQGGFLNTEAFF.

The V gene is TRBV28, the J gene TRBJ1-1; D possibly corresponds to TRBD1 (6 bases). Germline CDR1 MDHEN, CDR2 SYDVKM. The CDR3 covers 15 residues. The V gene lost 6 bases and the J gene lost 1 base, with 15 bases spanning the gap. CDR3 bases: TGTGCCAGCAGAGAGGTCAGGGGTAGGAACACTGAAGCTTTCTTT. This gives the protein CASREVRGRNTEAFF.

This chain joins TRBV25-1 and TRBJ1-1; D not resolved. Germline CDR1 and CDR2: MGHDK and SYGVNS. Deletions cut 7 bases from V and 4 bases from J, with 10 bases between. The CDR3 loop spans 12 amino acids. CDR3 nucleotide sequence: TGTGCCAGCACAGAATGGAGCACTGAAGCTTTCTTT. Its translation: CASTEWSTEAFF.

The rearrangement uses TRBV14 and TRBJ1-6, with D possibly being TRBD1 (5 bases). The CDR3 is made up of 15 amino acids. Trimming took off 1 base at V and 4 bases at J, with 8 bases between the two ends. In germline, CDR1 is SGHDN, CDR2 FVKESK. CDR3 in DNA: TGTGCCAGCAGCCAAGGGCAGGGTTATAATTCACCCCTCCACTTT. It yields the protein CASSQGQGYNSPLHF.

The chain carries TRBV27 and TRBJ2-5; 13 bases are shared with TRBD2. Looked up from germline, CDR1 is MNHEY and CDR2 is SMNVEV (reference sequence). V was pared by 5 bases and J by 4 bases, with 7 bases of the junction left unmatched. The CDR3 length is 16 residues. Here the CDR3 reads CASSRRGLAGVETQYF. The CDR3, as DNA: TGTGCCAGCAGTCGCCGTGGACTAGCGGGAGTAGAGACCCAGTACTTC.

This clone was counted between two and nine times. The chain combines TRBV6-6 with TRBJ2-1, with D tentatively TRBD2 (6 bases). Between the trimmed V and J ends, which lost 6 bases and 10 bases, there was a span of 13 bases. Germline lookup yields CDR1 MNHNY and CDR2 SVGAGI (reference sequence). The CDR3 has 12 residues. The CDR3 loop reads CASSLASNEQFF. CDR3 in DNA: TGTGCCAGCAGCCTAGCGAGTAACGAGCAGTTCTTC.

The chain's CDR3 is CASSLDRELYEQYF. DNA of the CDR3: TGTGCCAGCAGTTTGGACAGGGAACTTTACGAGCAGTACTTC. The rearrangement links TRBV27 to TRBJ2-7; the match to TRBD1 covers 8 bases. J lost 4 bases, V lost 3 bases, and 5 bases had no gene match. The CDR3 is 14 amino acids. CDR1 is MNHEY, CDR2 SMNVEV, per germline (reference sequence).

The chain has TRBV19 and TRBJ2-3; 7 bases are shared with TRBD1. V was pared by 4 bases and J by 5 bases, with 9 bases of the junction left unmatched. The CDR3 spans 15 residues. Germline V gene lookup returns CDR1 LNHDA and CDR2 SQIVND (reference sequence). CDR3 loop: CASSTDRAVGDTQYF. The CDR3 DNA reads TGTGCCAGTAGTACCGACAGGGCGGTGGGAGATACGCAGTATTTT.

This chain joins TRBV6-5 and TRBJ1-5; 9 bases are shared with TRBD1. This CDR3 has 15 residues. With 5 bases clipped from V and 5 bases from J, the junction kept 7 bases outside the gene matches. CDR1 and CDR2 (germline): MNHEY, SVGAGI. Written as DNA, the CDR3 is TGTGCCAGCAGTCCGACAGGGGGGGGTTATCAGCCCCAGCATTTT. This translates into CASSPTGGGYQPQHF.

The chain carries TRBV4-2 and TRBJ2-5; 9 nucleotides agree with TRBD2. The CDR3 extends over 14 amino acids. The junction had 5 bases not matched to a gene; V was cut back by 5 bases and J by 4 bases. Looked up from germline, CDR1 is LGHNA and CDR2 is YNFKEQ. The CDR3 reads CASSLRLAAETQYF. CDR3 in DNA: TGTGCCAGCAGCTTACGACTAGCGGCAGAGACCCAGTACTTC.

V gene TRBV14 combines with J gene TRBJ2-7; D uncertain. This CDR3 has 13 residues. The V gene's germline CDR1 is SGHDN and CDR2 FVKESK. The V end lost 0 bases, the J end lost 3 bases, and 6 bases lay between the germline ends. The CDR3 protein is CASSQDGSYEQYF. CDR3 DNA: TGTGCCAGCAGCCAAGATGGCAGCTACGAGCAGTACTTC.

This rearrangement joins TRBV10-1 to TRBJ2-7, with 7 bases identical to TRBD1. CDR3 length: 14 amino acids. With V trimmed by 5 bases and J by 0 bases, 4 bases remained unmatched. The germline gives CDR1 WNHNN, CDR2 SYGVQD (reference sequence). The CDR3 bases are TGCGCCAGCAGTATGTACAGGGGCTCCTACGAGCAGTACTTC. Translating it yields CASSMYRGSYEQYF.

There are a few counts of this clone. This chain's CDR3 is CASAKTSNQPQHF. CDR3 sequence (DNA): TGCGCCAGCGCTAAAACCTCCAATCAGCCCCAGCATTTT. The genes are TRBV5-1 and TRBJ1-5, with D uncertain. V shed 7 bases and J shed 3 bases, with 11 bases lying between them. The CDR3 has 13 amino acids. Germline V gives CDR1 SGHRS, CDR2 YFSETQ. The full variable domain, completed using reference TRBV5-1 and TRBJ1-5, is KAGVTQTPRYLIKTRGQQVTLSCSPISGHRSVSWYQQTPGQGLQFLFEYFSETQRNKGNFPGRFSGRQFSNSRSEMNVSTLELGDSALYLCASAKTSNQPQHFGDGTRLSIL.

V gene TRBV10-3 combines with J gene TRBJ2-5, with 9 bases matching TRBD1. This CDR3 has 13 residues. The germline CDR1 and CDR2 sequences are ENHRY and SYGVKD. The V and J ends lost 4 bases and 5 bases, in that order; junction bases with no gene match: 2. This CDR3 reads CAISVGQGETQYF. The CDR3 bases are TGTGCCATCAGTGTCGGACAGGGGGAGACCCAGTACTTC.

This clone has just one count. The chain couples TRBV7-2 to TRBJ2-5; possible D gene TRBD2, 5 bases. Trimming cost V 6 bases and J 2 bases, with 16 bases left between them. Germline V CDR1 and CDR2: SGHTA, FQGNSA. The CDR3 has 15 residues. The CDR3: CASRQASAEQETQYF. The CDR3 bases are TGTGCCAGCAGGCAAGCATCAGCGGAGCAAGAGACCCAGTACTTC.

This chain connects TRBV27 to TRBJ2-2; TRBD2 agrees at 9 bases. The ends lost 7 bases at V and 4 bases at J; junction bases unmatched: 13. Germline CDR1 and CDR2: MNHEY and SMNVEV (reference sequence). This CDR3 contains 17 residues. CDR3 region: CASTPYGAGGPTGELFF. For the CDR3, the DNA is TGTGCCAGCACCCCGTACGGGGCGGGAGGGCCCACCGGGGAGCTGTTTTTT.

The V call is TRBV7-3, the J call TRBJ2-2; D gene uncertain. Trimming removed 2 bases at V and 2 bases at J, with 6 bases between. The CDR3 consists of 14 residues. CDR1 and CDR2 (germline): SGHTA, FQGTGA. The CDR3 DNA sequence: TGTGCCAGCAGCTTAGCAGGAAACACCGGGGAGCTGTTTTTT. It encodes CASSLAGNTGELFF.

This chain joins TRBV11-2 and TRBJ1-2; D remains ambiguous. Per germline, CDR1 SGHAT and CDR2 FQNNGV. CDR3 length: 13 amino acids. The V end was cut by 1 base, the J end by 6 bases, with 9 bases between. Here the CDR3 reads CASSLVRGHGYTF. The DNA for the CDR3 is TGTGCCAGCAGCTTAGTTAGAGGGCATGGCTACACCTTC.

The chain has TRBV28 and TRBJ1-2; no clear D. The CDR3 runs to 14 residues. Germline values: CDR1 MDHEN, CDR2 SYDVKM. Deletions cut 2 bases from V and 1 base from J, with 8 bases between. The CDR3: CASSLLQVNYGYTF. CDR3 coding DNA: TGTGCCAGCAGTTTACTTCAGGTTAACTATGGCTACACCTTC.

This clone has a handful of counts. The V and J genes are TRBV19 and TRBJ2-7; 7 positions match TRBD1. V was pared by 3 bases and J by 7 bases, with 6 bases of the junction left unmatched. This CDR3 is built from 13 residues. The V gene's germline CDR1 is LNHDA and CDR2 SQIVND (reference sequence). The CDR3 DNA is TGTGCCAGTAGTATCCCAGGGGGAAGGGAGCAGTACTTC. It specifies CASSIPGGREQYF.

V is TRBV18 and J is TRBJ1-1, with no clear D. This CDR3 region has 14 residues. Trimming took off 0 bases at V and 0 bases at J, with 5 bases between the two ends. Germline assignment: CDR1 KGHSH and CDR2 LQKENI. CDR3 loop: CASSPPNMNTEAFF. Here the CDR3 DNA reads TGTGCCAGCTCACCACCCAACATGAACACTGAAGCTTTCTTT.

The chain links TRBV3-1 (or the pseudogene TRBV3-2) to TRBJ1-4; 7 bases align to TRBD1. V shed 4 bases and J 4 bases; nucleotides not matched to a gene: 3. The germline V gene has CDR1 LGHDT and CDR2 YNNKEL (reference sequence). The CDR3 length is 14 residues. The chain's CDR3 is CASSRGQYNEKLFF. CDR3 DNA sequence: TGTGCCAGCAGCCGGGGACAGTATAATGAAAAACTGTTTTTT.

This clone showed up just once. V gene TRBV6-2 or TRBV6-3 combines with J gene TRBJ1-5; maybe TRBD1 (5 bases). The CDR3 sequence is 17 residues long. V was clipped by 5 bases and J by 2 bases, with 19 bases between them. CDR1 is MNHEY, CDR2 SVGEGT, per germline. The CDR3 sequence: CASSTGSRGGGNQPQHF. The DNA for the CDR3 is TGTGCCAGCAGTACGGGCTCGAGGGGCGGGGGCAATCAGCCCCAGCATTTT.

V and J are TRBV5-6 and TRBJ2-2; D might be TRBD1 (6 bases). The CDR3 sequence is 16 residues long. Germline CDR1 and CDR2: SGHDT and YYEEEE. Trimming removed 3 bases from V and 2 bases from J, with 14 bases in between. The CDR3 loop reads CASSSSGTRNTGELFF. The CDR3 DNA sequence: TGTGCCAGCAGCTCCTCCGGGACACGCAACACCGGGGAGCTGTTTTTT.

This clone was seen more than once but under ten times. The V call is TRBV19, the J call TRBJ1-4; 8 bases align to TRBD1. Germline V gives CDR1 LNHDA, CDR2 SQIVND (reference sequence). V shed 3 bases, J shed 8 bases, and the junction held 11 bases outside the gene matches. CDR3 length equals 16 residues. CDR3 in amino acids: CASSIGQGRPGEKLFF. DNA for the CDR3: TGTGCCAGTAGTATTGGACAGGGCCGTCCTGGGGAAAAACTGTTTTTT.

The genes are TRBV28 and TRBJ1-2, with 7 bases that match TRBD1. In germline, CDR1 is MDHEN, CDR2 SYDVKM. The CDR3 has 12 amino acids. The V gene end was trimmed by 3 bases and the J gene end by 13 bases; junction bases not matched to a gene: 8. The CDR3 reads CASSFSLGGGTF. For the CDR3, the DNA is TGTGCCAGCAGTTTTAGTTTAGGGGGCGGCACCTTC.